Presented here are 27 T cell receptor beta chains from one specimen sequenced in a study of blood T cell repertoires in COVID-19 (dated by TCRdb to about 2020). Libraries were built with the immunoSEQ multiplex PCR assay. The immuneACCESS repertoire file appears here via TCRdb, limited to in-frame rearrangements. These files lack a portion of the clones; in checked studies, under half of the deficit traces to unresolved V genes, and the cause of the others is not known. Present in this sample are about 110,000 clones, around 64% of which were seen just once. 1.5% to 2% of the sample belongs to the ten largest clones. Input material: peripheral blood. These receptors were taken from a middle-aged woman with acute or convalescent COVID-19.

The V gene is TRBV10-3, the J gene TRBJ2-7; 8 bases line up with TRBD1. CDR1 and CDR2 from the germline V gene are ENHRY and SYGVKD. This CDR3 is built from 13 residues. The ends lost 9 bases at V and 6 bases at J; junction bases unmatched: 10. The CDR3: CAIQRVTGGEQYF. CDR3 nucleotides: TGTGCCATTCAGAGGGTAACAGGGGGCGAGCAGTACTTC.

V gene TRBV6-1 combines with J gene TRBJ1-1; D ambiguous. Germline V lookup: CDR1 MNHNS, CDR2 SASEGT. This CDR3 is built from 14 residues. With 1 base removed from V and 3 bases from J, the gap between germline ends came to 9 bases. The CDR3 bases are TGTGCCAGCAGTGAAGTTAGTTCCTACACTGAAGCTTTCTTT. Its translation is CASSEVSSYTEAFF.

Many counts were recorded for this clone. The chain uses TRBV28 and TRBJ2-7, with D possibly matching TRBD2 (7 bases). The CDR3 is 15 residues long. V was clipped by 4 bases and J by 6 bases, with 19 bases between them. The germline V gene has CDR1 MDHEN and CDR2 SYDVKM. The CDR3 reads CASSSYGGPGGEQYF. CDR3 sequence (DNA): TGTGCCAGCAGTTCCTACGGGGGGCCTGGAGGCGAGCAGTACTTC.

The genes are TRBV6-2 or TRBV6-3 and TRBJ1-5, with D unresolved. V was trimmed by 3 bases and J by 5 bases, leaving 8 bases between them. The CDR3 spans 13 residues. CDR1 MNHEY and CDR2 SVGEGT come from the germline V gene. CDR3 amino acids: CASSYGPHQPQHF. The CDR3 DNA is TGTGCCAGCAGTTATGGCCCGCATCAGCCCCAGCATTTT.

The chain employs TRBV3-1 (or the pseudogene TRBV3-2) and TRBJ1-6; maybe TRBD1 (5 bases). The V end lost 1 base, the J end lost 5 bases, and 9 bases lay between the germline ends. The germline V gene has CDR1 LGHDT and CDR2 YNNKEL (reference sequence). The CDR3 has 15 amino acids. In DNA, the CDR3 is TGTGCCAGCAGCCAAGGGGGGGGAAATAATTCACCCCTCCACTTT. Residues: CASSQGGGNNSPLHF.

The chain joins TRBV27 to TRBJ1-5; TRBD1 aligns across 9 bases. With V trimmed by 7 bases and J by 3 bases, 13 bases remained unmatched. Germline V lookup: CDR1 MNHEY, CDR2 SMNVEV (reference sequence). The CDR3 loop spans 17 amino acids. CDR3 sequence: CASTRGQGRVLNQPQHF. For the CDR3, the DNA is TGTGCCAGCACTCGGGGACAGGGACGGGTCCTCAATCAGCCCCAGCATTTT.

The V call is TRBV11-2, the J call TRBJ2-1; D gene unclear. Germline V gene lookup returns CDR1 SGHAT and CDR2 FQNNGV. The ends were cut back, 2 bases at V and 4 bases at J, with 9 bases in the middle. CDR3 size: 14 residues. The CDR3 is CASSLRSGYNEQFF. Here the CDR3 DNA reads TGTGCCAGCAGCTTACGGTCAGGATACAATGAGCAGTTCTTC. Variable domain in full (rest from reference TRBV11-2 and TRBJ2-1): EAGVAQSPRYKIIEKRQSVAFWCNPISGHATLYWYQQILGQGPKLLIQFQNNGVVDDSQLPKDRFSAERLKGVDSTLKIQPAKLEDSAVYLCASSLRSGYNEQFFGPGTRLTVL.

The chain combines TRBV30 with TRBJ2-3, with TRBD2 matching over 8 bases. The CDR3 totals 17 residues. The V and J ends lost 1 base and 3 bases, in that order; junction bases with no gene match: 12. Germline values: CDR1 GTSNPN, CDR2 SVGIG (reference sequence). The CDR3 sequence: CAWSEGRGGWFTDTQYF. The CDR3, as DNA: TGTGCCTGGAGTGAAGGTCGGGGGGGGTGGTTTACAGATACGCAGTATTTT. Full variable domain (missing parts from reference TRBV30 and TRBJ2-3): SQTIHQWPATLVQPVGSPLSLECTVEGTSNPNLYWYRQAAGRGLQLLFYSVGIGQISSEVPQNLSASRPQDRQFILSSKKLLLSDSGFYLCAWSEGRGGWFTDTQYFGPGTRLTVL.

The genes are TRBV10-3 and TRBJ2-5; possible D gene TRBD1, 5 bases. The germline V and J ends were trimmed by 3 bases and 3 bases, with 5 bases remaining between them. CDR1 and CDR2 (germline): ENHRY, SYGVKD. The CDR3 consists of 12 residues. CDR3 loop: CAISDREETQYF. The DNA of the CDR3 is TGTGCCATCAGTGACAGGGAAGAGACCCAGTACTTC.

This chain links TRBV9 with TRBJ1-6, with TRBD1 matching 8 bases. The germline V gene has CDR1 SGDLS and CDR2 YYNGEE. J lost 8 bases, V lost 4 bases, and 5 bases had no gene match. CDR3 length equals 14 residues. CDR3 nucleotides: TGTGCCAGCAGCCCAACAGGGGGTTATTCACCCCTCCACTTT. Encoded protein: CASSPTGGYSPLHF.

The V call is TRBV7-3, the J call TRBJ2-1; 7 nucleotides line up with TRBD2. CDR1 is SGHTA and CDR2 is FQGTGA in the germline V gene. The CDR3 loop spans 16 amino acids. J was trimmed by 5 bases and V by 0 bases; bases with no gene match: 7. The chain's CDR3 is CASSLTQTSPDNEQFF. For the CDR3, the DNA is TGTGCCAGCAGCTTAACCCAGACTAGCCCTGACAATGAGCAGTTCTTC. Filled out from reference TRBV7-3 and TRBJ2-1, the complete variable domain reads GAGVSQTPSNKVTEKGKYVELRCDPISGHTALYWYRQSLGQGPEFLIYFQGTGAADDSGLPNDRFFAVRPEGSVSTLKIQRTERGDSAVYLCASSLTQTSPDNEQFFGPGTRLTVL.

This clone was counted a few times. The V and J genes are TRBV7-9 and TRBJ1-1; TRBD1 agrees at 7 bases. This CDR3 is built from 14 residues. Germline lookup yields CDR1 SEHNR and CDR2 FQNEAQ (reference sequence). Trimming took 3 bases from V and 1 from J; bases not matched to a gene: 2. The CDR3 loop reads CASSLQGGNTEAFF. The CDR3 DNA reads TGTGCCAGCAGCTTGCAGGGGGGGAACACTGAAGCTTTCTTT.

V usage is TRBV4-1 and J usage is TRBJ1-6; 9 nucleotides agree with TRBD1. The CDR3 loop spans 18 amino acids. CDR1 is MGHRA and CDR2 is YSYEKL in the germline V gene. With V trimmed by 8 bases and J by 10 bases, 21 bases remained unmatched. CDR3 in amino acids: CASGKQGAPGSAGSPLHF. CDR3 DNA sequence: TGCGCCAGCGGAAAACAGGGGGCTCCCGGTTCGGCGGGGTCACCCCTCCACTTT.

This chain uses TRBV30 with TRBJ2-5; possibly TRBD1 for D (6 bases). CDR3 length: 14 residues. V shed 2 bases and J shed 3 bases, with 13 bases lying between them. Germline-derived CDR1 and CDR2 are GTSNPN and SVGIG (reference sequence). DNA of the CDR3: TGTGCCTGGAGTTCCGGGACAACTAAAGAGACCCAGTACTTC. Its translation: CAWSSGTTKETQYF. Complete variable domain (other parts from reference TRBV30 and TRBJ2-5): SQTIHQWPATLVQPVGSPLSLECTVEGTSNPNLYWYRQAAGRGLQLLFYSVGIGQISSEVPQNLSASRPQDRQFILSSKKLLLSDSGFYLCAWSSGTTKETQYFGPGTRLLVL.

This chain links TRBV6-5 with TRBJ2-1; 9 nucleotides agree with TRBD1. J gave up 6 bases and V 6 bases, and 9 bases lay outside the gene matches. The CDR3 has 15 residues. In germline, CDR1 is MNHEY, CDR2 SVGAGI. CDR3 coding DNA: TGTGCCAGCAGCCGACGTGGACAGGGGACCAATGAGCAGTTCTTC. It specifies CASSRRGQGTNEQFF.

J is TRBJ1-2 and V is TRBV13, with 8 bases lining up with TRBD1. This CDR3 contains 14 residues. Germline CDR1 is PRHDT and CDR2 is FYEKMQ (reference sequence). J was trimmed by 3 bases and V by 4 bases; bases with no gene match: 4. CDR3 coding DNA: TGTGCCAGCAGCTCGGACAGGGTCGACTATGGCTACACCTTC. Its translation: CASSSDRVDYGYTF.

In DNA, the CDR3 is TGTGCCACCCTCGGGACAGTACCGTCCTACGAGCAGTACTTC. Translation gives CATLGTVPSYEQYF. J is TRBJ2-7 and V is TRBV6-1; 7 bases match TRBD1. CDR1 MNHNS and CDR2 SASEGT come from the germline V gene. The CDR3 runs to 14 residues. The V gene end was trimmed by 10 bases and the J gene end by 1 base; junction bases not matched to a gene: 10.

CDR3 nucleotides: TGTGCCAGCAGTTTATCCTCGACAGGACTCTACGAGCAGTACTTC. Translation gives CASSLSSTGLYEQYF. The J gene is TRBJ2-7, the V gene TRBV28, with a tentative D call TRBD1 (6 bases). With 1 base removed from V and 3 bases from J, the gap between germline ends came to 13 bases. There are 15 residues in the CDR3. Per germline, CDR1 MDHEN and CDR2 SYDVKM.

This clone was observed at least ten times. The chain joins TRBV28 to TRBJ2-3; D is perhaps TRBD2 (6 bases). Trimming removed 9 bases at V and 5 bases at J, with 21 bases between. Germline V CDR1 and CDR2: MDHEN, SYDVKM. The CDR3 covers 15 residues. Written as DNA, the CDR3 is TGTGCCAGTACAAAGGCGGGGAGGCGGGGAGATACGCAGTATTTT. It encodes CASTKAGRRGDTQYF.

The J gene is TRBJ2-7, the V gene TRBV5-5; D possibly corresponds to TRBD2 (5 bases). From germline, CDR1 is SGHKS and CDR2 YYEKEE (reference sequence). This CDR3 region has 13 residues. The V end lost 5 bases, the J end lost 7 bases, and 16 bases lay between the germline ends. The CDR3 is CASSSGTSLEQYF. In DNA form, the CDR3 reads TGTGCCAGCAGTTCGGGAACCAGTCTGGAGCAGTACTTC. The variable domain in full, completed from reference TRBV5-5 and TRBJ2-7, reads DAGVTQSPTHLIKTRGQQVTLRCSPISGHKSVSWYQQVLGQGPQFIFQYYEKEERGRGNFPDRFSARQFPNYSSELNVNALLLGDSALYLCASSSGTSLEQYFGPGTRLTVT.

The chain uses TRBV6-5 and TRBJ2-5, with a weak D call TRBD1 (5 bases). V dropped 10 bases and J dropped 7 bases, with 22 bases sitting between them. From germline, CDR1 is MNHEY and CDR2 SVGAGI. There are 14 residues in the CDR3. CDR3 nucleotides: TGTGCCACAAGGGGCGAAATTTCCTTCCCGACCCAGTACTTC. Translating it yields CATRGEISFPTQYF.

V is TRBV4-1 and J is TRBJ1-2; D perhaps matches TRBD1 (6 bases). V lost 0 bases to trimming and J lost 3 bases, with 11 bases between them. Germline V gene sequence: CDR1 MGHRA, CDR2 YSYEKL. CDR3 length: 15 amino acids. The DNA for the CDR3 is TGCGCCAGCAGCCAAGATCCAGGGGTGGACTATGGCTACACCTTC. This sequence encodes CASSQDPGVDYGYTF.

V usage is TRBV2 and J usage is TRBJ2-3; D is unresolved. CDR1 is SNHLY, CDR2 FYNNEI, per germline. The CDR3 extends over 13 amino acids. V was cut by 3 bases and J by 3 bases, with 7 bases left in between. The CDR3 bases are TGTGCCAGCAGTGAGAGTCGGACAGATACGCAGTATTTT. Its translation is CASSESRTDTQYF. The variable domain in full, completed from reference TRBV2 and TRBJ2-3, reads EPEVTQTPSHQVTQMGQEVILRCVPISNHLYFYWYRQILGQKVEFLVSFYNNEISEKSEIFDDQFSVERPDGSNFTLKIRSTKLEDSAMYFCASSESRTDTQYFGPGTRLTVL.

The chain uses TRBV4-1 and TRBJ2-3; D might be TRBD1 (6 bases). Germline CDR1 reads MGHRA; CDR2 reads YSYEKL. V lost 1 base and J 2 bases, leaving 13 bases between the germline ends. The CDR3 has 16 residues. The CDR3 here is CASSQVMDSHTDTQYF. The CDR3 bases are TGCGCCAGCAGCCAAGTTATGGACAGCCACACAGATACGCAGTATTTT.

This clone was detected once. This sequence joins TRBV6-2 or TRBV6-3 and TRBJ1-6; D call uncertain. Trimming removed 1 base from V and 10 bases from J, with 17 bases in between. The CDR3 length is 16 residues. Looked up from germline, CDR1 is MNHEY and CDR2 is SVGEGT. The CDR3 coding sequence is TGTGCCAGCAGTTACTTAGGAGGGCACGAAGAATCACCCCTCCACTTT. As protein: CASSYLGGHEESPLHF.

The J gene is TRBJ1-6, the V gene TRBV14; no firm D call. CDR1 and CDR2 (germline): SGHDN, FVKESK. The V end was cut by 0 bases, the J end by 1 base, with 13 bases between. The CDR3 is 18 amino acids. The CDR3 is CASSQDRGGVSYNSPLHF. The CDR3 DNA is TGTGCCAGCAGCCAAGATCGCGGAGGAGTATCCTATAATTCACCCCTCCACTTT.

This clone was detected only a few times. The chain has TRBV6-1 and TRBJ2-5, with D perhaps TRBD1 (5 bases). This CDR3 region has 14 residues. Trimming removed 0 bases from V and 7 bases from J, with 12 bases in between. Germline V lookup: CDR1 MNHNS, CDR2 SASEGT. CDR3: CASSEATLQGTQYF. CDR3 nucleotides: TGTGCCAGCAGTGAAGCCACCCTGCAGGGGACCCAGTACTTC.